This T cell receptor (beta chain) is from a study of shared clonotypes between healthy human individuals. Study-level background: Aged 18 to 49, the donors were a couple of women and three men. Points from the study as a whole: The study sampled only blood, and tissue repertoires likely differ. Around 4.7% of naive CD4 clonotypes were shared across a handful of donors. Unshared clonotypes carried lower generation probabilities than those common to all four donors.

Naive CD8 cells comprised CD45RO-negative, CCR7-positively selected cells, excluding terminally differentiated effector memory CD45RA+ cells. The CDR3 length is 14 residues. V shed 2 bases and J shed 2 bases, with 7 bases lying between them. CDR1 MNHEY and CDR2 SMNVEV come from the germline V gene (reference sequence). Regarding this clone: Its matching antigen is unknown.

Generated by immunoSEQ multiplex PCR, the TCRdb table keeps only in-frame clones and is missing some. Found here are about 870,000 clones, more than 85% of them singletons; the top ten hold less than 25%. The sequence derives from a man in his thirties or forties in good health. The sequencing input was naive CD8+ T cells sorted from blood. The chain uses TRBV27 and TRBJ2-1; possible D gene TRBD2, 5 bases. CDR3 amino acids: CASSLAEAYNEQFF. CDR3 bases: TGTGCCAGCAGTTTAGCGGAGGCCTACAATGAGCAGTTCTTC.